This TCR beta chain was recorded in a study of T cells in Graves' hyperthyroidism and ophthalmopathy. The wider study: Upon initial diagnosis and before any treatment, peripheral blood was collected.

Comment on this clonotype: Its specificity is not known. This could be a read error, since a much larger clone is one nucleotide away.

Study-level results: Researchers report that a 13 V-J model separated ophthalmopathy from stable hyperthyroidism.

RNA transcripts yielded amplified TCR beta CDR3 regions. The TCR CDR3 was amplified in a first-round RT-PCR using the HTBI primer set. TCRdb re-called the multiplex PCR reads with MiXCR, one entry per CDR3 protein. The profile shows about 380,000 distinct CDR3 sequences, approximately 13% of them singletons. Trimming removed 4 bases at V and 7 bases at J, with 22 bases between. From germline, CDR1 is MDHEN and CDR2 SYDVKM. This CDR3 spans 16 amino acids. The V and J genes are TRBV28 and TRBJ1-1; TRBD1 is a possible D gene (5 bases). This TCR derives from a man in his thirties or forties with Graves' hyperthyroidism that later progressed to Graves' ophthalmopathy. Sequenced: blood. The CDR3, as DNA: TGTGCCAGCAGTTCAGTGACGGGCCGACAGACCGATGAAGCTTTCTTT. Translating gives CASSSVTGRQTDEAFF.